The present T cell receptor beta chain was sequenced within a study of T cell clones after liver transplantation. Generated by immunoSEQ multiplex PCR, the TCRdb table keeps only in-frame clones and is missing some. The table shows some 70,000 clones, with about four fifths occurring only once. In germline, CDR1 is MDHEN, CDR2 SYDVKM. V shed 2 bases, J shed 5 bases, and the junction held 4 bases outside the gene matches. The CDR3 spans 15 residues. The clonotype comes from a human donor who received a liver transplant. The chain couples TRBV28 to TRBJ1-1; TRBD1 matches at 11 bases. The source material was CD4+ T cells from blood, sampled before liver transplant. The CDR3 nucleotides read TGTGCCAGCAGTTTACCCGGGACAGGGGGAACTGAAGCTTTCTTT. It encodes CASSLPGTGGTEAFF.